The 17 T cell receptor beta chains listed next were all sequenced from one sample in a study of response to subunit inactivated influenza vaccine. TCRdb redid the calling of the RT-PCR reads with MiXCR, one entry per CDR3 protein. The data hold approximately 500,000 distinct CDR3 sequences, with 20% to 25% observed a single time. The sample was also reused in another study, on T cells expressing NK-cell markers. That work states: Synthesis of TCR beta cDNA relied on 5'RACE template switching carrying UMIs.

The sample consisted of CD4+ T cells sorted from PBMCs, taken about 12 days after vaccination. The origin of the receptors is a man over 45 who received an inactivated influenza vaccine.

This clonotype was detected a few times. The gene calls are TRBV25-1 and TRBJ1-6; D is uncertain. The CDR3 length is 14 residues. V lost 7 bases and J lost 7, with 14 bases in between. From germline, CDR1 is MGHDK and CDR2 SYGVNS. The CDR3 here is CASNAAGLNSPLHF. CDR3 nucleotides: TGTGCCAGCAATGCTGCAGGCCTGAATTCACCCCTCCACTTT.

The gene calls are TRBV20-1 and TRBJ2-3, with 8 positions matching TRBD1. After removal of 0 bases from V and 6 bases from J, the junction contained 8 bases not matched to a gene. CDR3 length equals 15 residues. Germline values: CDR1 DFQATT, CDR2 SNEGSKA (reference sequence). The CDR3 sequence is CSARDLQGAGDTQYF. The CDR3 DNA is TGCAGTGCTAGAGATTTGCAGGGGGCGGGTGATACGCAGTATTTT.

This clonotype has at least ten counts. The rearrangement uses TRBV20-1 and TRBJ2-3; D unresolved. The germline V gene encodes CDR1 DFQATT and CDR2 SNEGSKA (reference sequence). The CDR3 is made up of 14 amino acids. The germline V and J ends were trimmed by 1 base and 2 bases, with 10 bases remaining between them. The CDR3 sequence: CSARGTGNTDTQYF. The CDR3 DNA reads as TGCAGTGCTAGAGGAACCGGAAACACAGATACGCAGTATTTT.

This clonotype was detected only a few times. This sequence joins TRBV6-5 and TRBJ2-7, with D tentatively TRBD1 or TRBD2 (5 bases each). The V end lost 0 bases, the J end lost 3 bases, and 15 bases lay between the germline ends. The germline V gene encodes CDR1 MNHEY and CDR2 SVGAGI. The CDR3 consists of 16 residues. The CDR3 spells CASSYSVGRMDYEQYF. The DNA for the CDR3 is TGTGCCAGCAGTTACTCGGTGGGACGGATGGACTACGAGCAGTACTTC.

This clonotype was found a few times. The J gene is TRBJ2-2, the V gene TRBV3-1; unclear D gene. Germline lookup yields CDR1 LGHDT and CDR2 YNNKEL (reference sequence). The CDR3 runs to 12 residues. Trimming cost V 0 bases and J 7 bases, with 3 bases left between them. The CDR3 coding sequence is TGTGCCAGCAGCCAAGAGATCGGGGAGCTGTTTTTT. Its protein product is CASSQEIGELFF.

This clonotype turned up a few times. The V call is TRBV10-3, the J call TRBJ2-1; 11 bases align to TRBD2. The CDR3 loop spans 15 amino acids. Germline CDR1 and CDR2: ENHRY and SYGVKD. The trim removed 4 bases at V and 8 bases at J, leaving 7 bases unmatched. CDR3 protein: CAISGSSGGNHEQFF. Here the CDR3 DNA reads TGTGCCATCAGTGGATCTAGCGGGGGGAACCATGAGCAGTTCTTC.

A few counts support this clonotype. The J gene is TRBJ2-3, the V gene TRBV12-3 or TRBV12-4; D gene unclear. The CDR3 spans 17 residues. The V end lost 0 bases, the J end lost 2 bases, and 15 bases lay between the germline ends. CDR3 sequence (DNA): TGTGCCAGCAGTTTAGCGCAGTCAGTTGTATTCACAGATACGCAGTATTTT. Translated: CASSLAQSVVFTDTQYF.

The chain couples TRBV9 to TRBJ1-3; a weak D match, TRBD1 (5 bases). The CDR3 contains 13 residues. V was pared by 3 bases and J by 6 bases, with 10 bases between. Per germline, CDR1 SGDLS and CDR2 YYNGEE. The CDR3 sequence: CASSATGTNTIYF. DNA for the CDR3: TGTGCCAGCAGCGCGACGGGGACAAACACCATATATTTT.

There are many counts of this clonotype. V gene TRBV5-1 combines with J gene TRBJ2-5, with 7 nucleotides matching TRBD2. Germline V gene data show CDR1 as SGHRS and CDR2 as YFSETQ. CDR3 length: 14 amino acids. V was pared by 1 base and J by 4 bases, with 4 bases of the junction left unmatched. DNA for the CDR3: TGCGCCAGCAGCTTGCCGGGGGGAAGAGAGACCCAGTACTTC. Its translation is CASSLPGGRETQYF.

This sequence joins TRBV5-6 and TRBJ2-2; TRBD1 might be the D (5 bases). The CDR3 contains 15 residues. The ends were cut back, 0 bases at V and 3 bases at J, with 9 bases in the middle. Germline CDR1 reads SGHDT; CDR2 reads YYEEEE. The CDR3 is CASSLDRSYTGELFF. The DNA of the CDR3 is TGTGCCAGCAGCTTGGACAGGTCTTACACCGGGGAGCTGTTTTTT.

The V call is TRBV27, the J call TRBJ2-3, with a possible D match to TRBD2 (7 bases). Germline loops: CDR1 MNHEY, CDR2 SMNVEV (reference sequence). The V end lost 6 bases, the J end lost 5 bases, and 18 bases lay between the germline ends. CDR3 size: 15 residues. CDR3 nucleotide sequence: TGTGCCAGCAGCCCCCGGGGGGCGTTAGGAGATACGCAGTATTTT. Translated, it gives CASSPRGALGDTQYF.

The chain uses TRBV11-2 and TRBJ2-1; 9 nucleotides line up with TRBD2. The CDR3 sequence is 18 residues long. Germline lookup yields CDR1 SGHAT and CDR2 FQNNGV. The V gene end was trimmed by 5 bases and the J gene end by 2 bases; junction bases not matched to a gene: 13. The CDR3 protein is CASSVGASGNAPYNEQFF. The CDR3 DNA is TGTGCCAGCAGCGTAGGGGCTAGCGGGAATGCCCCCTACAATGAGCAGTTCTTC. Supplemented by reference TRBV11-2 and TRBJ2-1, the full variable domain reads EAGVAQSPRYKIIEKRQSVAFWCNPISGHATLYWYQQILGQGPKLLIQFQNNGVVDDSQLPKDRFSAERLKGVDSTLKIQPAKLEDSAVYLCASSVGASGNAPYNEQFFGPGTRLTVL.

This clonotype was detected only a few times. The rearrangement uses TRBV20-1 and TRBJ2-2; D tentatively reads TRBD1 or TRBD2 (5 bases each). Germline CDR1 DFQATT, CDR2 SNEGSKA (reference sequence). Between the trimmed V and J ends, which lost 7 bases and 1 base, there was a span of 10 bases. The CDR3 spans 13 residues. CDR3 coding DNA: TGCAGTGTGTTGGGGGAGAACACCGGGGAGCTGTTTTTT. This encodes CSVLGENTGELFF.

This chain uses TRBV11-2 with TRBJ2-3; D is undetermined. CDR3 size: 12 residues. Germline V gene data show CDR1 as SGHAT and CDR2 as FQNNGV. Trimming left V 4 bases short and J 6 bases short, with 8 bases between. CDR3 protein: CASSSRADTQYF. CDR3 in DNA: TGTGCCAGCAGCTCACGGGCTGATACGCAGTATTTT.

The gene calls are TRBV12-3 or TRBV12-4 and TRBJ1-6, with D perhaps matching TRBD1 (6 bases). Trimming removed 6 bases from V and 7 bases from J, with 13 bases in between. This CDR3 contains 14 residues. The CDR3 spells CASSTRGVNSPLHF. Here the CDR3 DNA reads TGTGCCAGCAGCACGAGGGGGGTCAATTCACCCCTCCACTTT.

This clonotype was recorded only once. The gene calls are TRBV5-1 and TRBJ2-2; TRBD1 or TRBD2 may be the D gene (6 bases each). CDR1 SGHRS and CDR2 YFSETQ come from the germline V gene. The CDR3 is 15 residues long. The V gene lost 4 bases and the J gene lost 4 bases, with 14 bases spanning the gap. CDR3 nucleotide sequence: TGCGCCAGCAGCGGGGGGCGCGATGGCACCGGGGAGCTGTTTTTT. As protein: CASSGGRDGTGELFF. Looking up the rest from reference TRBV5-1 and TRBJ2-2 gives the full variable domain: KAGVTQTPRYLIKTRGQQVTLSCSPISGHRSVSWYQQTPGQGLQFLFEYFSETQRNKGNFPGRFSGRQFSNSRSEMNVSTLELGDSALYLCASSGGRDGTGELFFGEGSRLTVL.

This chain uses TRBV4-1 with TRBJ2-2, with 10 bases fitting TRBD1. Germline V gene lookup returns CDR1 MGHRA and CDR2 YSYEKL. The junction had 8 bases not matched to a gene; V was cut back by 1 base and J by 6 bases. This CDR3 has 17 residues. The CDR3 DNA reads as TGCGCCAGCAGCCAAGGAGACAGGGGGCGCTTAGCCGGGGAGCTGTTTTTT. Translated: CASSQGDRGRLAGELFF.